This T cell receptor (beta chain) was documented in a study of cytomegalovirus exposure and HLA in healthy donors. General study points: Most TCR beta V segments were productive about 87% or about 30% of the time in an earlier analysis. Later on, a genetic analysis was performed. It linked a missense variant in DCLRE1C with V- and J-gene trimming of TCR beta.

CDR1 is SGHVS, CDR2 FQNEAQ, per germline. CDR3 length: 16 amino acids. Deletions cut 2 bases from V and 6 bases from J, with 19 bases between. Note on this clone: Its antigen is not identified.

Primers included in the PCR were 60 Vbeta and 13 Jbeta primers. Using immunoSEQ multiplex PCR, the repertoire was profiled, and TCRdb retains in-frame clones only, with some absent. The data contain over 100,000 clones, less than 85% of them singletons. The sequenced sample was PBMCs. The sequence derives from a man aged 35-49 years in good health and CMV-seronegative. The chain recombines TRBV7-8 with TRBJ1-1; D is perhaps TRBD1 (6 bases). The CDR3 is CASSLPWGGVFPEAFF. The DNA for the CDR3 is TGTGCCAGCAGCTTACCGTGGGGGGGCGTCTTTCCTGAAGCTTTCTTT.